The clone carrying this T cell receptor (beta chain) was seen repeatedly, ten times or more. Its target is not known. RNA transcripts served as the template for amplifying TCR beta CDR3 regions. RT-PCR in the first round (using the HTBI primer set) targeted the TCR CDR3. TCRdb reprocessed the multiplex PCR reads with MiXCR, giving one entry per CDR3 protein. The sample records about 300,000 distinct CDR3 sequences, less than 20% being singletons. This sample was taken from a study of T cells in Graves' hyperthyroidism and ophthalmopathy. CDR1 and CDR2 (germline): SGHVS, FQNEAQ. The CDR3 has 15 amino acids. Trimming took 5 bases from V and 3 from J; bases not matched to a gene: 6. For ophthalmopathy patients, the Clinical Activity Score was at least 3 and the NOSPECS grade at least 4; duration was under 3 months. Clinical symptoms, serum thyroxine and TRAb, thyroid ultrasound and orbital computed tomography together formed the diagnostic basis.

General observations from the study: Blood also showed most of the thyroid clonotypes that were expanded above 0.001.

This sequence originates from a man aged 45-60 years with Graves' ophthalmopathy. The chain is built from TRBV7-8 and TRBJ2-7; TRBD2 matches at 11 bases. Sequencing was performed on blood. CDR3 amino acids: CASSGRTSGHYEQYF. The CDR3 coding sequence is TGTGCCAGCAGCGGTCGGACTAGCGGGCACTACGAGCAGTACTTC.